The clone carrying this TCR beta chain was observed once. Clones were read by immunoSEQ multiplex PCR, and TCRdb kept only the in-frame ones, dropping some. The profile shows a few hundred thousand clones, approximately 87% of them singletons. CDR1 is MNHEY and CDR2 is SVGEGT in the germline V gene. CDR3 length equals 14 residues. The V gene lost 6 bases and the J gene lost 5 bases, with 16 bases spanning the gap. The data stem from a study of blood T cell repertoires in COVID-19. Sequenced input: peripheral blood. The V gene is TRBV6-2 or TRBV6-3, the J gene TRBJ1-1; D remains unclear. This clonotype was obtained from a man aged 55 to 69 with acute or convalescent COVID-19. The CDR3 coding sequence is TGTGCCAGCAGCTTGCGGGCCGGAGGAACTGAAGCTTTCTTT. Protein: CASSLRAGGTEAFF.